This TCR beta chain was sequenced for a study of blood T cells in healthy people across ages. The use of a sample-barcoded 5' primer and a J-beta primer mix characterized a second PCR of roughly 7 to 11 cycles. Samples each returned at least 3 million CDR3-containing paired-end reads. TCRdb reanalysed the 5' RACE reads using MiXCR and keeps one entry per CDR3 protein. The table lists nearly 800,000 distinct CDR3 sequences, around 50% of them singletons. Between the trimmed V and J ends, which lost 3 bases and 5 bases, there was a span of 14 bases. Per the germline V gene, CDR1 is SGHRS and CDR2 is YFSETQ. The length of the CDR3 is 15 residues.

Sequenced input: blood. The clonotype was recovered from a man in his forties in good health. The V and J genes are TRBV5-1 and TRBJ1-4; TRBD1 might be the D (6 bases). The chain's CDR3 is CASSSSGTQNEKLFF. DNA for the CDR3: TGCGCCAGCAGCTCGTCCGGGACACAGAATGAAAAACTGTTTTTT.